This entry lists 25 T cell receptor beta chains sequenced from one sample in a study of CXCR3-negative and CXCR3-positive naive CD8 T cells. The method, 5' RACE with UMI labels, was used to prepare the TRB cDNA libraries. TCRdb re-called the 5' RACE reads; every CDR3 protein appears as one record, without DNA. The sample totals roughly 70,000 distinct CDR3 sequences. The sequenced sample was naive CXCR3- CD8+ T cells from blood. Sample subset: CD45RO-CCR7+CD27+CD95- naive CD8+ T cells lacking CXCR3 (TNR3-). The receptor source for this set is a human donor in good health. Some clones in this sample may be carry-over from other donors' samples.

The chain combines TRBV13 with TRBJ2-1; TCRdb's D gene call, TRBD2, goes unchecked for lack of DNA. The CDR3 covers 18 residues. Germline V gene sequence: CDR1 PRHDT, CDR2 FYEKMQ (reference sequence). The CDR3 is CASSPRTSGGAPYNEQFF.

The V gene is TRBV6-5, the J gene TRBJ2-7; without DNA, the TCRdb call of TRBD1 cannot be checked. The germline gives CDR1 MNHEY, CDR2 SVGAGI. The CDR3 runs 16 residues. CDR3 loop: CASSRSSGGSIGEQYF.

This chain joins TRBV29-1 and TRBJ2-1. Looked up from germline, CDR1 is SQVTM and CDR2 is ANQGSEA. The CDR3 totals 11 residues. The CDR3 reads CSVGDYNEQFF.

The chain employs TRBV14 and TRBJ1-1. The V gene's germline CDR1 is SGHDN and CDR2 FVKESK. CDR3 size: 18 residues. CDR3 in amino acids: CASSQGRTLFGPNTEAFF.

This chain uses TRBV11-2 with TRBJ2-7; TCRdb calls TRBD1, which cannot be checked without DNA. The CDR3 is 15 amino acids. CDR1 is SGHAT and CDR2 is FQNNGV in the germline V gene. The CDR3 spells CASSPWLGTRDEQYF.

This chain uses TRBV29-1 with TRBJ2-1; the D call of TRBD1 rests on TCRdb alone, since no DNA is present to check it. The CDR3 contains 13 residues. Germline V lookup: CDR1 SQVTM, CDR2 ANQGSEA. The CDR3 sequence is CSVARGRYNEQFF.

The chain carries TRBV20-1 and TRBJ2-5; no DNA is available, so the TRBD2 call from TCRdb remains unchecked. In germline, CDR1 is DFQATT, CDR2 SNEGSKA (reference sequence). This CDR3 is 16 amino acids long. CDR3 region: CSARDGLRPTQETQYF.

The gene calls are TRBV29-1 and TRBJ2-7; absent DNA, TCRdb's TRBD2 call cannot be checked. Germline assignment: CDR1 SQVTM and CDR2 ANQGSEA. CDR3 length: 12 residues. The CDR3 loop is CSIGTGDYEQYF.

The chain joins TRBV19 to TRBJ2-1. The CDR3 runs 11 residues. CDR1 and CDR2 (germline): LNHDA, SQIVND (reference sequence). The CDR3 sequence: CASSSGNEQFF.

The gene calls are TRBV29-1 and TRBJ2-1; the TCRdb D gene call, TRBD1, has no DNA to confirm it. The CDR3 is made up of 12 amino acids. Germline V lookup: CDR1 SQVTM, CDR2 ANQGSEA. The CDR3 here is CSVRGPGNEQFF.

V usage is TRBV28 and J usage is TRBJ1-4; TCRdb lists TRBD1, though no DNA is available to test this call. This CDR3 has 17 residues. Germline V gives CDR1 MDHEN, CDR2 SYDVKM. CDR3 amino acids: CASSSPIIQGTNEKLFF.

V and J are TRBV5-1 and TRBJ2-5; as DNA is missing, the TRBD2 call by TCRdb cannot be tested. Germline lookup yields CDR1 SGHRS and CDR2 YFSETQ. The CDR3 runs to 17 residues. CDR3 amino acids: CASSWTSGRASRETQYF.

The chain carries TRBV5-1 and TRBJ2-1. Germline loops: CDR1 SGHRS, CDR2 YFSETQ. CDR3 length equals 12 residues. Here the CDR3 reads CASSRAYNEQFF.

This chain connects TRBV7-3 to TRBJ2-2; without DNA, the TCRdb call of TRBD2 cannot be checked. The CDR3 is made up of 17 amino acids. The germline CDR1 and CDR2 sequences are SGHTA and FQGTGA. The CDR3 protein is CASSPAGGRANTRELFF.

This sequence joins TRBV19 and TRBJ1-1. The CDR3 loop spans 15 amino acids. Germline lookup yields CDR1 LNHDA and CDR2 SQIVND (reference sequence). The CDR3 sequence is CASRTEPFMNTEAFF. The full variable domain, in which reference TRBV19 and TRBJ1-1 provide the parts outside the CDR3, is DGGITQSPKYLFRKEGQNVTLSCEQNLNHDAMYWYRQDPGQGLRLIYYSQIVNDFQKGDIAEGYSVSREKKESFPLTVTSAQKNPTAFYLCASRTEPFMNTEAFFGQGTRLTVV.

The CDR3 sequence is CSVEDNDREDGYTF. The chain links TRBV29-1 to TRBJ1-2; the TCRdb D gene call, TRBD1, has no DNA to confirm it. The germline V gene encodes CDR1 SQVTM and CDR2 ANQGSEA. CDR3 length: 14 residues.

V is TRBV20-1 and J is TRBJ2-7; the TCRdb D gene call, TRBD1, has no DNA to confirm it. This CDR3 is built from 14 residues. Germline V gene data show CDR1 as DFQATT and CDR2 as SNEGSKA (reference sequence). The CDR3 protein is CSAKDGGGIDEQYF.

The chain joins TRBV12-3 or TRBV12-4 to TRBJ2-7; lacking DNA, the TRBD1 call made by TCRdb goes unchecked. The CDR3 consists of 12 residues. This CDR3 is CASRTGAYEQYF.

This chain connects TRBV29-1 to TRBJ2-1; TCRdb indicates TRBD2, and absent DNA this call remains unverified. Germline CDR1 and CDR2: SQVTM and ANQGSEA. CDR3 size: 13 residues. The CDR3 region is CSVEDGGGGEQFF.

The chain recombines TRBV7-8 with TRBJ2-3; TCRdb picks TRBD2, but there is no DNA to check that call. This CDR3 spans 15 amino acids. Germline lookup yields CDR1 SGHVS and CDR2 FQNEAQ. CDR3 protein: CASSGLAGERYTQYF.

V is TRBV4-1 and J is TRBJ2-7. This CDR3 spans 15 amino acids. Looked up from germline, CDR1 is MGHRA and CDR2 is YSYEKL. CDR3 sequence reads: CASSQVAGASYEQYF.

The chain recombines TRBV5-1 with TRBJ2-2; TCRdb selects TRBD1, and the lack of DNA leaves this call unchecked. The CDR3 sequence is 17 residues long. Germline loops: CDR1 SGHRS, CDR2 YFSETQ. This CDR3 is CASSLAFDNQGPGELFF.

The chain employs TRBV28 and TRBJ1-2; TCRdb calls TRBD1, which cannot be checked without DNA. The CDR3 is 15 residues long. Germline values: CDR1 MDHEN, CDR2 SYDVKM. The CDR3 sequence is CASSNGQGLVHGYTF.

The chain joins TRBV20-1 to TRBJ1-4; the D call from TCRdb, TRBD1, cannot be confirmed without DNA. The CDR3 length is 18 residues. Germline V gene lookup returns CDR1 DFQATT and CDR2 SNEGSKA (reference sequence). This CDR3 reads CSALPGQGARRTNEKLFF.

The rearrangement uses TRBV6-1 and TRBJ2-2. This CDR3 is built from 13 residues. The germline gives CDR1 MNHNS, CDR2 SASEGT. CDR3 in amino acids: CASSGLLTGELFF.